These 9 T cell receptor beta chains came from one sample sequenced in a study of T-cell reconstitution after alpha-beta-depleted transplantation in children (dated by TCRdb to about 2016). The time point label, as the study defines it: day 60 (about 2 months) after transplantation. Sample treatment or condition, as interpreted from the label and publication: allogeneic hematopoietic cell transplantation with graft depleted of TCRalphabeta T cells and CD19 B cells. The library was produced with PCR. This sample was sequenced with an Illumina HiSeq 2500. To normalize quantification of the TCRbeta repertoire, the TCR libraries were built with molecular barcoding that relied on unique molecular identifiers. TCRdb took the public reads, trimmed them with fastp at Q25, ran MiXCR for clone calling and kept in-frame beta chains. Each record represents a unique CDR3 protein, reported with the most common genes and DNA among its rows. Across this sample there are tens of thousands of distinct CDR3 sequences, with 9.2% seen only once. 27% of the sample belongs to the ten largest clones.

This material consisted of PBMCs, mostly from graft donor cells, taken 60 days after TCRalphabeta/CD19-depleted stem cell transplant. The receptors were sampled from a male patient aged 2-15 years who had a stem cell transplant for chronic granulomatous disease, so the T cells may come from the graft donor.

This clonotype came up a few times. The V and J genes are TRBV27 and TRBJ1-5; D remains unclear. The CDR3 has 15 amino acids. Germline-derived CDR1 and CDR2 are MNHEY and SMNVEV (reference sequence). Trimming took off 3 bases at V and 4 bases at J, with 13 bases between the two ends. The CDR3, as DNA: TGTGCCAGCAGTTTCACGGGCAGCTTTAATCAGCCCCAGCATTTT. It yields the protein CASSFTGSFNQPQHF.

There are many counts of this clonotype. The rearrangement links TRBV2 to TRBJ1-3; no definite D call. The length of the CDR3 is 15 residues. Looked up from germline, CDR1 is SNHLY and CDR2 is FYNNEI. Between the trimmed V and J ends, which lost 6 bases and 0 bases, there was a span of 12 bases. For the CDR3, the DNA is TGTGCCAGCAGGGCCGGGCCAAGCTCTGGAAACACCATATATTTT. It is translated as CASRAGPSSGNTIYF.

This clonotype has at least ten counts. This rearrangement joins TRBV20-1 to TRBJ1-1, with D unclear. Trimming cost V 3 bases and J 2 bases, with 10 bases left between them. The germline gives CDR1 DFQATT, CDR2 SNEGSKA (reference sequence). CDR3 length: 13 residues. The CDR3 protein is CSARAVGNTEAFF. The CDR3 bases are TGCAGTGCTAGGGCCGTGGGTAACACTGAAGCTTTCTTT.

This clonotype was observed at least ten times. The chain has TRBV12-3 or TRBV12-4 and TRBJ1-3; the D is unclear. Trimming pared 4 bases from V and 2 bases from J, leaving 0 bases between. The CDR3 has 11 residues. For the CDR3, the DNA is TGTGCCAGCAGTTCTGGAAACACCATATATTTT. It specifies CASSSGNTIYF.

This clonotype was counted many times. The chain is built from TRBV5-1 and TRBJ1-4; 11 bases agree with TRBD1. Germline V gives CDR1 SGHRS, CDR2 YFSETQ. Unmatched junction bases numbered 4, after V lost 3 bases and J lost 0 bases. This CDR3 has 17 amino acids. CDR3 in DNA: TGCGCCAGCAGCTCCGGGACAGGGGGAGCAACTAATGAAAAACTGTTTTTT. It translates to CASSSGTGGATNEKLFF.

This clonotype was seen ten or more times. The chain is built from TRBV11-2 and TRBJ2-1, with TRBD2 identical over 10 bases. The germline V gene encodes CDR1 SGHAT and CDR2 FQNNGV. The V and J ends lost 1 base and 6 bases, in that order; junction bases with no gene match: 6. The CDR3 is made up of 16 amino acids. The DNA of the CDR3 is TGTGCCAGCAGCTTAGGGGTAGCGGGAGGATCCAATGAGCAGTTCTTC. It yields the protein CASSLGVAGGSNEQFF. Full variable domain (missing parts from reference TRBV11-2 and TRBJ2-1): EAGVAQSPRYKIIEKRQSVAFWCNPISGHATLYWYQQILGQGPKLLIQFQNNGVVDDSQLPKDRFSAERLKGVDSTLKIQPAKLEDSAVYLCASSLGVAGGSNEQFFGPGTRLTVL.

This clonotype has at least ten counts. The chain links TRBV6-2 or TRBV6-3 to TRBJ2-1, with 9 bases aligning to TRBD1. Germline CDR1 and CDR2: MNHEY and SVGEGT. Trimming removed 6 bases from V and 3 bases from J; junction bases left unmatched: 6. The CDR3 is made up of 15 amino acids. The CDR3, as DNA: TGTGCCAGCAGCGCCTGGGACAGGGACTACAATGAGCAGTTCTTC. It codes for CASSAWDRDYNEQFF.

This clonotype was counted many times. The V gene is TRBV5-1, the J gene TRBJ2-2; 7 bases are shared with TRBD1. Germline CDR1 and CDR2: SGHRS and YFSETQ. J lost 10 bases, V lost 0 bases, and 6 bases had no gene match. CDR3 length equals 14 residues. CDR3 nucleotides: TGCGCCAGCAGCTTGGAGGGACAGACGTCGGAGCTGTTTTTT. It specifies CASSLEGQTSELFF.

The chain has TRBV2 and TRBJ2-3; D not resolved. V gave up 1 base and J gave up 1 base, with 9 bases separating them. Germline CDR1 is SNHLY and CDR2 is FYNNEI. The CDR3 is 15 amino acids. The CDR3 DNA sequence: TGTGCCAGCAGTGAAGAAGACATCGGCACAGATACGCAGTATTTT. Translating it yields CASSEEDIGTDTQYF.